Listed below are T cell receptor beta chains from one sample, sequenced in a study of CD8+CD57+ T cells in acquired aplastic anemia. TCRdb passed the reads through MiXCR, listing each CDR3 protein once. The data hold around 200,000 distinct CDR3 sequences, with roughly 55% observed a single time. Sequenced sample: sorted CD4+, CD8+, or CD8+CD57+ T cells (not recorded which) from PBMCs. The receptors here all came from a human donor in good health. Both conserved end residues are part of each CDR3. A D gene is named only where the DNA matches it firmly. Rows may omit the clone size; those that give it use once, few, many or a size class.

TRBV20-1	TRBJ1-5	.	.	CGARAGEPQHF	TGCGGTGCTAGGGCCGGAGAGCCCCAGCATTTC
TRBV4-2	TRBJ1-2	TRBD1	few	CASSLGTEDGYTF	TGTGCCAGCAGCTTAGGGACAGAAGATGGCTACACCTTC
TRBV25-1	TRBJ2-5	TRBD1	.	CASSEFTGTGGWGETQYF	TGTGCCAGCAGTGAATTCACCGGGACAGGGGGCTGGGGGGAGACCCAGTACTTC
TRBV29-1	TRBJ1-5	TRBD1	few	CSVGTGFNQPQHF	TGCAGCGTAGGGACAGGGTTCAATCAGCCCCAGCATTTT
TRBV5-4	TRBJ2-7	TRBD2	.	CASSSGTSGSPIGEQYF	TGTGCCAGCAGCTCCGGGACTAGCGGGAGCCCCATCGGGGAGCAGTACTTC
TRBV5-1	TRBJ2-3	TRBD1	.	CASRPGQGTDTQYF	TGCGCCAGCAGGCCGGGACAGGGCACAGATACGCAGTATTTT
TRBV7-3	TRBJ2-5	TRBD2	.	CASIPGGGYQETQYF	TGTGCCAGCATCCCTGGCGGGGGGTACCAAGAGACCCAGTACTTC
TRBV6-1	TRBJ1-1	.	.	CASILLAEALF	TGTGCCAGCATACTGTTGGCTGAAGCTCTCTTT
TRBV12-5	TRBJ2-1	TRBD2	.	CASGLQVGLAGAVSHEQFF	TGTGCTAGTGGGCTCCAGGTGGGATTAGCGGGAGCGGTGTCGCATGAGCAGTTCTTC
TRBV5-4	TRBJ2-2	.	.	CASSLGGENTGELFF	TGTGCCAGCAGCTTGGGTGGAGAGAACACCGGGGAGCTGTTTTTT
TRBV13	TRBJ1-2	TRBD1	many	CASSAGTGDYGYTF	TGTGCCAGCAGCGCCGGGACAGGGGACTATGGCTACACCTTC
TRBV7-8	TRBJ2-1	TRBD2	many	CASSWTSGGHEQFF	TGTGCCAGCAGCTGGACTAGCGGGGGCCATGAGCAGTTCTTC
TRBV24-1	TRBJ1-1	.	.	CAPVLWGNTEAFF	TGTGCCCCCGTACTTTGGGGAAACACTGAAGCTTTCTTT
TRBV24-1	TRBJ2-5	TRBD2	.	CATAGGQRTSGAETQYF	TGTGCCACCGCCGGGGGGCAAAGGACTAGCGGGGCTGAGACCCAGTACTTC
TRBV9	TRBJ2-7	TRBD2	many	CASSFSSGGRYEQYF	TGTGCCAGCAGCTTTTCCAGCGGGGGCCGCTACGAGCAGTACTTC
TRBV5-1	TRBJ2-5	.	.	CASLSGGPRSQETQYF	TGCGCCAGCCTATCAGGAGGACCGAGGAGCCAAGAGACCCAGTACTTC
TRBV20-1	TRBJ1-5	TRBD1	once	CSAREGTGARWQPQHF	TGCAGTGCTAGAGAAGGGACAGGGGCACGATGGCAGCCCCAGCATTTT
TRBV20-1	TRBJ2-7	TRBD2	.	CSAAPGTRREQYF	TGCAGTGCCGCCCCCGGGACTAGACGCGAGCAGTACTTC
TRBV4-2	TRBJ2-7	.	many	CASSQVGSSYEQYF	TGTGCCAGCAGCCAAGTAGGCAGCTCCTACGAGCAGTACTTC
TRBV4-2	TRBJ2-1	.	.	CASSTRPGTPNEQFF	TGTGCCAGCAGCACCCGACCCGGGACCCCCAATGAGCAGTTCTTC
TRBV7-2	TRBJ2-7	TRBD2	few	CASSRILAGVYEQYF	TGTGCCAGCAGCCGAATACTAGCGGGGGTGTACGAGCAGTACTTC